These T cell receptor beta chains were read from a single sample in a study of blood T cell repertoires in COVID-19. Profiling relied on immunoSEQ multiplex PCR, and the TCRdb table lists in-frame clones only, not all of them. The table shows about 50,000 clones, with 77% occurring only once. Sequenced sample: peripheral blood. These receptors came from a man between 65 and 85 years old with active or convalescent COVID-19. CDR3s include the opening cysteine and the closing phenylalanine or tryptophan. Each record gives: J gene, D gene, V gene, clone size, CDR3 DNA, CDR3 protein. A D gene is named only where the DNA matches it firmly. A row's size may be missing; if present it is once, few, many or a size class.

TRBJ2-1,TRBD2,TRBV5-6,NA,TGTGCCAGCAGCTTGAGCGGGGGTCCCTACAATGAGCAGTTCTTC,CASSLSGGPYNEQFF
TRBJ1-5,NA,TRBV2,NA,TGTGCCAGCAGGGGGGCCCCTAGCAATCAGCCCCAGCATTTT,CASRGAPSNQPQHF
TRBJ1-1,NA,TRBV18,NA,TGTGCCAGCTCACCAAGAGTGAACACTGAAGCTTTCTTT,CASSPRVNTEAFF
TRBJ2-7,TRBD1,TRBV2,NA,TGTGCCAGCAGTGAAGAGGGACAGGGTTACGAGCAGTACTTC,CASSEEGQGYEQYF
TRBJ1-1,NA,TRBV3-1/TRBV3-2,once,TGTGCCAGCAGCCAAGGAGTCGGGGGGGGGAACACTGAAGCTTTCTTT,CASSQGVGGGNTEAFF
TRBJ2-3,TRBD2,TRBV7-3,NA,TGTGCCAGCAGCCCACAAGCGGGAGGGCCCCCAGATACGCAGTATTTT,CASSPQAGGPPDTQYF
TRBJ1-2,NA,TRBV7-8,NA,TGTGCCAGCAGCTTAGGTTTGGGGGGGAAGATCTATGGCTACACCTTC,CASSLGLGGKIYGYTF
TRBJ2-7,NA,TRBV7-9,NA,TGTGCCAGCACCCAGGAGGGGTACGAGCAGTACTTC,CASTQEGYEQYF
TRBJ1-5,NA,TRBV19,NA,TGTGCCAGTAGTACAACAGGTGACTGGGACAATCAGCCCCAGCATTTT,CASSTTGDWDNQPQHF
TRBJ1-2,NA,TRBV6-2/TRBV6-3,NA,TGTGCCAGCAGTCCAACTATCGTTTATGGCTACACCTTC,CASSPTIVYGYTF
TRBJ2-1,TRBD1,TRBV28,NA,TGTGCCAGCAGTTCTAACCGGGACAGGGCCGTCAATGAGCAGTTCTTC,CASSSNRDRAVNEQFF
TRBJ2-1,TRBD2,TRBV2,NA,TGTGCCAGCAGTGGGCTAGCGGGAGTCGGGGAGCAGTTCTTC,CASSGLAGVGEQFF
TRBJ1-2,NA,TRBV3-1/TRBV3-2,few,TGTGCCAGCAGCCCAACGTCCCCGCGAAAATATGGCTACACCTTC,CASSPTSPRKYGYTF
TRBJ1-2,NA,TRBV3-1/TRBV3-2,medium-sized,TGTGCCAGCAGCCAAGCAGGGTACTATGGCTACACCTTC,CASSQAGYYGYTF